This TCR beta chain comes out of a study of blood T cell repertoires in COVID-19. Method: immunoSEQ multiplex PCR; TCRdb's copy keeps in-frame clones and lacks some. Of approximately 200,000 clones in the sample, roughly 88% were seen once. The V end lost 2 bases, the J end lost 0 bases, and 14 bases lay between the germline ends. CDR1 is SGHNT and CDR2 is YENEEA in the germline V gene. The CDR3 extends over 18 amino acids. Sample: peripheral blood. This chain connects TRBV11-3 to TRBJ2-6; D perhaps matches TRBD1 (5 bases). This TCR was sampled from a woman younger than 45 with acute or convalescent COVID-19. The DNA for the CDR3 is TGTGCCAGCAGCTTACCTCACTCAGGGTTCTCTGGGGCCAACGTCCTGACTTTC. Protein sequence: CASSLPHSGFSGANVLTF.